Listed here are 30 T cell receptor beta chains from one sample, sequenced in a study of blood T cell repertoires in COVID-19. Profiling relied on immunoSEQ multiplex PCR, and the TCRdb table lists in-frame clones only, not all of them. The sample yields approximately 200,000 clones, over 75% seen once. The specimen was peripheral blood. The receptors originated from a person between 70 and 80 years old with COVID-19, enrolled during active disease.

The J gene is TRBJ2-1, the V gene TRBV6-6; D is unclear. The CDR3 runs to 13 residues. Per the germline V gene, CDR1 is MNHNY and CDR2 is SVGAGI (reference sequence). Trimming stripped 6 bases from V and 2 bases from J, with 8 bases between. DNA for the CDR3: TGTGCCAGCAGCGAAGGAGCCTACAATGAGCAGTTCTTC. Translation: CASSEGAYNEQFF.

In this sample, this clone turned up a few times. The chain links TRBV27 to TRBJ1-1, with D possibly TRBD1 on 5 matching bases. CDR3 length: 16 amino acids. The V and J ends lost 5 bases and 2 bases respectively, with 18 bases between them. Germline V gives CDR1 MNHEY, CDR2 SMNVEV (reference sequence). The CDR3 region is CASSPRQGGRNTEAFF. CDR3 nucleotide sequence: TGTGCCAGCAGTCCGCGCCAGGGAGGGCGAAACACTGAAGCTTTCTTT.

This chain connects TRBV6-1 to TRBJ2-1, with TRBD2 matching 8 bases. Germline-derived CDR1 and CDR2 are MNHNS and SASEGT. This CDR3 is built from 14 residues. The V gene end was trimmed by 6 bases and the J gene end by 9 bases; junction bases not matched to a gene: 10. CDR3 nucleotide sequence: TGTGCCAGCAGAGCCTCCGGGACTAGTTCTGAGCAGTTCTTC. It is translated as CASRASGTSSEQFF.

To note about this clone: This CDR3 is also generated by other DNA sequences in the sample. This sequence joins TRBV3-1 (or the pseudogene TRBV3-2) and TRBJ2-5; possibly TRBD2 for D (6 bases). The CDR3 runs to 14 residues. V dropped 2 bases and J dropped 4 bases, with 11 bases sitting between them. Looked up from germline, CDR1 is LGHDT and CDR2 is YNNKEL (reference sequence). CDR3 sequence reads: CASSQRGAGETQYF. In nucleotides, the CDR3 is TGTGCCAGCAGCCAACGGGGAGCGGGAGAGACCCAGTACTTC.

This rearrangement joins TRBV5-1 to TRBJ2-1; TRBD2 matches at 9 bases. This CDR3 has 17 residues. Trimming cost V 2 bases and J 4 bases; bases outside gene matches: 10. The germline V gene encodes CDR1 SGHRS and CDR2 YFSETQ. CDR3 sequence: CASSFMGASGVYNEQFF. For the CDR3, the DNA is TGCGCCAGCAGCTTCATGGGGGCTAGCGGGGTATACAATGAGCAGTTCTTC.

V is TRBV28 and J is TRBJ1-3; 7 bases agree with TRBD1. CDR3 length: 16 amino acids. From germline, CDR1 is MDHEN and CDR2 SYDVKM. Trimming removed 4 bases from V and 3 bases from J; junction bases left unmatched: 9. CDR3 DNA sequence: TGTGCCAGCAGTTCAATTGACAGGGCGAGTGGAAACACCATATATTTT. Its translation: CASSSIDRASGNTIYF.

Only one count was recorded for this clone. The J gene is TRBJ2-5, the V gene TRBV29-1, with TRBD2 matching over 8 bases. The CDR3 consists of 13 residues. Germline CDR1 reads SQVTM; CDR2 reads ANQGSEA. V lost 3 bases to trimming and J lost 14 bases; unmatched junction nucleotides: 14. CDR3 residues: CSVDSRSGGEHYF. The CDR3 DNA reads as TGCAGCGTTGACTCCCGGTCCGGGGGGGAGCATTACTTC.

The gene calls are TRBV5-4 and TRBJ2-1; a weak D match, TRBD2 (6 bases). Trimming cost V 2 bases and J 2 bases, with 11 bases left between them. The CDR3 runs to 15 residues. Germline values: CDR1 SGHNT, CDR2 YYREEE (reference sequence). DNA of the CDR3: TGTGCCAGCAGCTTACCGGGACTTACCTACAATGAGCAGTTCTTC. Protein product: CASSLPGLTYNEQFF.

The genes are TRBV9 and TRBJ1-2; 8 bases agree with TRBD1. CDR3 length equals 15 residues. Germline assignment: CDR1 SGDLS and CDR2 YYNGEE. J was trimmed by 6 bases and V by 4 bases; bases with no gene match: 11. The CDR3 DNA follows: TGTGCCAGCAGCTCCCCGACAGGGGAGAGGGATGGCTACACCTTC. Its protein product is CASSSPTGERDGYTF.

The chain combines TRBV3-1 (or the pseudogene TRBV3-2) with TRBJ2-3; 7 positions match TRBD2. The CDR3 has 14 residues. Germline loops: CDR1 LGHDT, CDR2 YNNKEL (reference sequence). The V segment lost 3 bases and the J segment 5 bases; nucleotides outside the gene matches: 5. The CDR3: CASSQASSGDTQYF. The CDR3 DNA follows: TGTGCCAGCAGCCAGGCCTCTAGCGGAGATACGCAGTATTTT.

CDR3 sequence: CASSPRTGGDTQYF. CDR3 nucleotides: TGTGCCAGCAGCCCTCGGACAGGGGGGGATACGCAGTATTTT. J is TRBJ2-3 and V is TRBV4-2; 10 bases map to TRBD1. V was pared by 4 bases and J by 6 bases, with 4 bases of the junction left unmatched. Germline values: CDR1 LGHNA, CDR2 YNFKEQ. There are 14 residues in the CDR3.

V and J are TRBV5-4 and TRBJ1-2, with TRBD1 matching over 7 bases. CDR1 and CDR2 (germline): SGHNT, YYREEE (reference sequence). The CDR3 totals 17 residues. The V segment lost 1 base and the J segment 0 bases; nucleotides outside the gene matches: 9. This CDR3 is CASSLKTGTAANYGYTF. Here the CDR3 DNA reads TGTGCCAGCAGCTTGAAAACTGGGACAGCTGCTAACTATGGCTACACCTTC.

The V and J genes are TRBV7-3 and TRBJ2-2; 9 bases line up with TRBD1. The junction had 1 base not matched to a gene; V was cut back by 3 bases and J by 5 bases. The length of the CDR3 is 14 residues. CDR1 is SGHTA, CDR2 FQGTGA, per germline. This CDR3 reads CASSFGQGTGELFF. The CDR3 DNA is TGTGCCAGCAGCTTCGGACAGGGGACCGGGGAGCTGTTTTTT.

The chain combines TRBV7-3 with TRBJ2-7, with 10 bases identical to TRBD1. Germline CDR1 is SGHTA and CDR2 is FQGTGA. V shed 5 bases and J 4 bases; nucleotides not matched to a gene: 8. This CDR3 has 15 residues. In nucleotides, the CDR3 is TGTGCCAGCAGCCCTAACGGGGGACAGGGGTACGAGCAGTACTTC. As protein: CASSPNGGQGYEQYF. Full variable domain (rest looked up from reference TRBV7-3 and TRBJ2-7): GAGVSQTPSNKVTEKGKYVELRCDPISGHTALYWYRQSLGQGPEFLIYFQGTGAADDSGLPNDRFFAVRPEGSVSTLKIQRTERGDSAVYLCASSPNGGQGYEQYFGPGTRLTVT.

This clone was found a few times. The V gene is TRBV12-5, the J gene TRBJ1-1; unclear D gene. CDR1 and CDR2 (germline): LGHNT, FRNRAP. This CDR3 is built from 13 residues. Trimming took 1 base from V and 3 from J, leaving 6 bases between them. The CDR3 reads CASGLALDTEAFF. In nucleotides, the CDR3 is TGTGCTAGTGGTTTGGCACTGGACACTGAAGCTTTCTTT. Together with reference TRBV12-5 and TRBJ1-1, the CDR3 gives the full variable domain: DARVTQTPRHKVTEMGQEVTMRCQPILGHNTVFWYRQTMMQGLELLAYFRNRAPLDDSGMPKDRFSAEMPDATLATLKIQPSEPRDSAVYFCASGLALDTEAFFGQGTRLTVV.

The J gene is TRBJ2-5, the V gene TRBV10-1; D is unclear. V gave up 10 bases and J gave up 2 bases, with 11 bases separating them. CDR1 is WNHNN and CDR2 is SYGVQD in the germline V gene (reference sequence). The CDR3 has 12 amino acids. This CDR3 is CATTKRQETQYF. The DNA of the CDR3 is TGCGCCACCACGAAGCGTCAAGAGACCCAGTACTTC.

This chain uses TRBV7-8 with TRBJ2-7, with 7 bases that match TRBD2. The V segment lost 4 bases and the J segment 9 bases; nucleotides outside the gene matches: 9. The CDR3 totals 13 residues. CDR1 and CDR2 from the germline V gene are SGHVS and FQNEAQ. For the CDR3, the DNA is TGTGCCAGCAGCTCTAGCGGCCTTGGGAGGCAGTACTTC. It is translated as CASSSSGLGRQYF.

The gene calls are TRBV19 and TRBJ1-3, with D possibly TRBD1 on 6 matching bases. With 2 bases removed from V and 0 bases from J, the gap between germline ends came to 14 bases. Per germline, CDR1 LNHDA and CDR2 SQIVND (reference sequence). This CDR3 has 17 amino acids. The CDR3 loop is CASSIPRDRPSGNTIYF. In nucleotides, the CDR3 is TGTGCCAGTAGTATACCACGCGACAGGCCCTCTGGAAACACCATATATTTT.

The chain links TRBV5-1 to TRBJ1-1; D not certain. The CDR3 totals 16 residues. Looked up from germline, CDR1 is SGHRS and CDR2 is YFSETQ. The V end lost 4 bases, the J end lost 1 base, and 17 bases lay between the germline ends. The CDR3 sequence: CASSLQVARENTEAFF. CDR3 DNA: TGCGCCAGCAGCCTTCAAGTTGCAAGAGAGAACACTGAAGCTTTCTTT.

The count of this clone is one. The chain is built from TRBV28 and TRBJ2-5; 7 positions match TRBD2. This CDR3 spans 16 amino acids. With V trimmed by 1 base and J by 0 bases, 5 bases remained unmatched. Looked up from germline, CDR1 is MDHEN and CDR2 is SYDVKM. The DNA of the CDR3 is TGTGCCAGCAGTTTATCTTGGCGGGGGTACCAAGAGACCCAGTACTTC. This translates into CASSLSWRGYQETQYF.

The V gene is TRBV6-6, the J gene TRBJ2-5, with TRBD2 matching over 9 bases. Per the germline V gene, CDR1 is MNHNY and CDR2 is SVGAGI (reference sequence). Trimming removed 7 bases from V and 4 bases from J; junction bases left unmatched: 13. This CDR3 has 16 residues. CDR3 DNA: TGTGCCAGCACCTCAAAGCGGGGGGAACGAGCAGAGACCCAGTACTTC. Amino acids: CASTSKRGERAETQYF.

The rearrangement links TRBV27 to TRBJ1-6, with 8 bases fitting TRBD1. V dropped 5 bases and J dropped 4; count of bases not matched to a gene: 10. This CDR3 contains 17 residues. Germline assignment: CDR1 MNHEY and CDR2 SMNVEV (reference sequence). The CDR3 loop reads CASSHGQGLGYNSPLHF. The CDR3 region has the DNA TGTGCCAGCAGTCACGGACAGGGTTTAGGGTATAATTCACCCCTCCACTTT.

The V gene is TRBV27, the J gene TRBJ2-7; 7 nucleotides agree with TRBD1. This CDR3 is 14 amino acids long. Germline V gene lookup returns CDR1 MNHEY and CDR2 SMNVEV (reference sequence). J was trimmed by 4 bases and V by 7 bases; bases with no gene match: 10. This CDR3 reads CASKKTGVYYEQYF. The CDR3 DNA sequence: TGTGCCAGCAAAAAAACAGGGGTTTATTACGAGCAGTACTTC.

The V call is TRBV28, the J call TRBJ1-2; D remains unclear. The germline gives CDR1 MDHEN, CDR2 SYDVKM. V gave up 1 base and J gave up 0 bases, with 9 bases separating them. The CDR3 spans 15 residues. CDR3 protein: CASSLYAKTNYGYTF. Here the CDR3 DNA reads TGTGCCAGCAGTTTATACGCGAAGACTAACTATGGCTACACCTTC.

The chain has TRBV5-6 and TRBJ2-7; TRBD1 is a possible D gene (6 bases). CDR3 length: 14 amino acids. CDR1 and CDR2 (germline): SGHDT, YYEEEE. Trimming pared 0 bases from V and 4 bases from J, leaving 11 bases between. CDR3 amino acids: CASSLDRVGYEQYF. The CDR3 nucleotides read TGTGCCAGCAGCTTGGACAGGGTCGGGTACGAGCAGTACTTC.

This chain joins TRBV28 and TRBJ1-1; D gene ambiguous. The CDR3 is 14 residues long. The ends were cut back, 10 bases at V and 4 bases at J, with 19 bases in the middle. Germline V CDR1 and CDR2: MDHEN, SYDVKM. The CDR3 spells CAISAIRVATEAFF. The CDR3 nucleotides are TGTGCCATCTCCGCTATTCGGGTGGCCACTGAAGCTTTCTTT.

This sequence joins TRBV19 and TRBJ1-1; 7 bases agree with TRBD1. This CDR3 is built from 12 residues. Trimming removed 9 bases from V and 4 bases from J; junction bases left unmatched: 5. Germline V gene sequence: CDR1 LNHDA, CDR2 SQIVND (reference sequence). The CDR3 coding sequence is TGTGCCAGCGGACAGGTTATCACTGAAGCTTTCTTT. This gives the protein CASGQVITEAFF.

V is TRBV6-5 and J is TRBJ2-4; 12 bases fit TRBD2. Germline assignment: CDR1 MNHEY and CDR2 SVGAGI. CDR3 size: 15 residues. Losses at the gene ends were 6 bases for V and 4 bases for J; bases not matched to a gene: 4. The CDR3 sequence: CASSLAGGDKNIQYF. Here the CDR3 DNA reads TGTGCCAGCAGCCTAGCGGGGGGGGATAAAAACATTCAGTACTTC.

The rearrangement uses TRBV6-2 or TRBV6-3 and TRBJ2-3, with 13 bases fitting TRBD2. Germline V gene data show CDR1 as MNHEY and CDR2 as SVGEGT. The CDR3 totals 19 residues. The V gene end was trimmed by 0 bases and the J gene end by 0 bases; junction bases not matched to a gene: 6. CDR3 nucleotide sequence: TGTGCCAGCAGTTACTCGCCGGGACTAGCGGGGTTTAGCACAGATACGCAGTATTTT. This sequence encodes CASSYSPGLAGFSTDTQYF.

The chain recombines TRBV19 with TRBJ2-3; a possible D gene is TRBD1 (5 bases). Germline CDR1 and CDR2: LNHDA and SQIVND (reference sequence). The CDR3 has 13 residues. V was clipped by 6 bases and J by 6 bases, with 13 bases between them. The CDR3 nucleotides read TGTGCCAGTAGCCTAGGGGTGAGGGATACGCAGTATTTT. It encodes CASSLGVRDTQYF.